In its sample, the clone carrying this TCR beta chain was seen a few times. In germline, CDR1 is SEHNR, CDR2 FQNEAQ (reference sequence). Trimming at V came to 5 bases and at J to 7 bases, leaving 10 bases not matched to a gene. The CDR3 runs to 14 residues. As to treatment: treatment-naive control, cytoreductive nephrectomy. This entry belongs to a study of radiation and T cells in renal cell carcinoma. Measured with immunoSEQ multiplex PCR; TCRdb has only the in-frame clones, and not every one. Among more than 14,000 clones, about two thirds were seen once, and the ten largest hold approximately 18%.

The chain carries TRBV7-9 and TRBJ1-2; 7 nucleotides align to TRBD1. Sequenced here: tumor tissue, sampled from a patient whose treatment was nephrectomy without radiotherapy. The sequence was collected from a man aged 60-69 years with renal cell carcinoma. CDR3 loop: CASSPQGVGFGYTF. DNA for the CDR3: TGTGCCAGCAGCCCTCAGGGGGTAGGGTTTGGCTACACCTTC.